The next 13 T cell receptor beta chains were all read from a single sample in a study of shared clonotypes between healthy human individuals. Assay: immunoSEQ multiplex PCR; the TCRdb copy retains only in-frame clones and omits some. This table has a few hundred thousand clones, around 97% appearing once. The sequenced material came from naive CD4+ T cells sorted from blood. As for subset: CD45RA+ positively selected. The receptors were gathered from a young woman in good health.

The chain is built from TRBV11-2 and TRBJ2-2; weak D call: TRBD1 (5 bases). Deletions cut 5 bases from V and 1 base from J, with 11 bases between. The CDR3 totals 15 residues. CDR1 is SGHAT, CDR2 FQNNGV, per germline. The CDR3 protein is CASSPRVGNTGELFF. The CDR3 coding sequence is TGTGCCAGCAGCCCCAGGGTAGGGAACACCGGGGAGCTGTTTTTT.

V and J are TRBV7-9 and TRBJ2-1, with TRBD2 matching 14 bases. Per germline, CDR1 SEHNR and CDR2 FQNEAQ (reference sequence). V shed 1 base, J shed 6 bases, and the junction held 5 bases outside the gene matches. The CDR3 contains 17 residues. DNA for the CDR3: TGTGCCAGCAGCTTAGAAATGACTAGCGGGAGGGCCAATGAGCAGTTCTTC. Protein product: CASSLEMTSGRANEQFF.

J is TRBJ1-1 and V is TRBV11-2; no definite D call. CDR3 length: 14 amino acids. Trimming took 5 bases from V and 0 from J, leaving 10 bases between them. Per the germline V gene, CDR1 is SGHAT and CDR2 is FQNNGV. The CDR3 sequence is CASSNLIMNTEAFF. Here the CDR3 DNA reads TGTGCCAGCAGCAACTTAATCATGAACACTGAAGCTTTCTTT.

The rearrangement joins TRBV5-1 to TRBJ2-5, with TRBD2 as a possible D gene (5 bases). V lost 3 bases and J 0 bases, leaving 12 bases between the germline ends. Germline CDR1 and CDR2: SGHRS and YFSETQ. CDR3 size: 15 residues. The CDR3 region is CASSSTEDYQETQYF. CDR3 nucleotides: TGCGCCAGCAGCTCTACCGAGGACTACCAAGAGACCCAGTACTTC.

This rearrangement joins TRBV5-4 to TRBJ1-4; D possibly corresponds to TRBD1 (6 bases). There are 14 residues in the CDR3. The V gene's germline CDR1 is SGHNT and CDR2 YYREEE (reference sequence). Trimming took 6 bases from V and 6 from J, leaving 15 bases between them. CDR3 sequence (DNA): TGTGCCAGCACACTCAGGGGAGGCGATGAAAAACTGTTTTTT. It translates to CASTLRGGDEKLFF.

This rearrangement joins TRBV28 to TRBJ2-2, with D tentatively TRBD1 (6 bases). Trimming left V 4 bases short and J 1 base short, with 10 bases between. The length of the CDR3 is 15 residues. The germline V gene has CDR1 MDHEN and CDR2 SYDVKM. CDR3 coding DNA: TGTGCCAGCAGTTCCCGGGGACAGAACACCGGGGAGCTGTTTTTT. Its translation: CASSSRGQNTGELFF. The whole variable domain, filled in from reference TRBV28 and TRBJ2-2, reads DVKVTQSSRYLVKRTGEKVFLECVQDMDHENMFWYRQDPGLGLRLIYFSYDVKMKEKGDIPEGYSVSREKKERFSLILESASTNQTSMYLCASSSRGQNTGELFFGEGSRLTVL.

This chain's CDR3 is CASSVTGDRYEQYF. The CDR3 DNA reads as TGTGCCAGCAGTGTAACAGGCGACCGCTACGAGCAGTACTTC. The rearrangement joins TRBV6-1 to TRBJ2-7, with D perhaps matching TRBD1 (5 bases). Trimming removed 4 bases at V and 3 bases at J, with 13 bases between. The CDR3 runs to 14 residues. Germline-derived CDR1 and CDR2 are MNHNS and SASEGT.

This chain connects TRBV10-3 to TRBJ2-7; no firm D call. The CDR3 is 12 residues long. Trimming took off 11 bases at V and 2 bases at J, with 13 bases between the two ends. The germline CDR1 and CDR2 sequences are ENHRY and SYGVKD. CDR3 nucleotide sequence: TGTGCCGGCGGCAAGGTTACCTACGAGCAGTACTTC. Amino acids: CAGGKVTYEQYF.

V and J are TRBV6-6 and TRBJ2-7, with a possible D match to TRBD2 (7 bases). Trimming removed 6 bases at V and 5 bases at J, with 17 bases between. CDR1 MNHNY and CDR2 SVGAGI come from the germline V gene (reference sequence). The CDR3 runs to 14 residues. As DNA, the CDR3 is TGTGCCAGCAGCCGGGGGGCAGGGTTACACGAGCAGTACTTC. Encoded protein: CASSRGAGLHEQYF.

The CDR3 here is CASSQPGLAVPQFF. In DNA, the CDR3 is TGTGCCAGCAGTCAACCGGGACTAGCGGTCCCCCAGTTCTTC. The chain links TRBV28 to TRBJ2-1; 11 positions match TRBD2. CDR1 and CDR2 from the germline V gene are MDHEN and SYDVKM. The trim removed 5 bases at V and 13 bases at J, leaving 10 bases unmatched. This CDR3 is built from 14 residues.

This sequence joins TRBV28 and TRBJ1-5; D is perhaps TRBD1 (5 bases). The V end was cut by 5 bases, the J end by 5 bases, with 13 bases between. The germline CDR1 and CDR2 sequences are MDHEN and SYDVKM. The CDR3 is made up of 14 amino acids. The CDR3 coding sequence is TGTGCCAGCAGTAGTGGCGGGGCCGATCAGCCCCAGCATTTT. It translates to CASSSGGADQPQHF.

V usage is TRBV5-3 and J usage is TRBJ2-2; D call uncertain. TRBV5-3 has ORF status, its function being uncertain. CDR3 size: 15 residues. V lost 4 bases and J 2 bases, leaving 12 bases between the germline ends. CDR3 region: CARSPETGNTGELFF. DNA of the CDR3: TGTGCCAGAAGCCCCGAGACGGGTAACACCGGGGAGCTGTTTTTT.

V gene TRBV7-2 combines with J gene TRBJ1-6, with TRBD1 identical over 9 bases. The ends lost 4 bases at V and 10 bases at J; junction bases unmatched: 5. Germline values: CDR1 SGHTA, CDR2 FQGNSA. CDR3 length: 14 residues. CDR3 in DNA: TGTGCCAGCAGCTCGGGACAGGGAATCTCACCCCTCCACTTT. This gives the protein CASSSGQGISPLHF. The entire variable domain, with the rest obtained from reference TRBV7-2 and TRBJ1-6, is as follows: GAGVSQSPSNKVTEKGKDVELRCDPISGHTALYWYRQSLGQGLEFLIYFQGNSAPDKSGLPSDRFSAERTGGSVSTLTIQRTQQEDSAVYLCASSSGQGISPLHFGNGTRLTVT.